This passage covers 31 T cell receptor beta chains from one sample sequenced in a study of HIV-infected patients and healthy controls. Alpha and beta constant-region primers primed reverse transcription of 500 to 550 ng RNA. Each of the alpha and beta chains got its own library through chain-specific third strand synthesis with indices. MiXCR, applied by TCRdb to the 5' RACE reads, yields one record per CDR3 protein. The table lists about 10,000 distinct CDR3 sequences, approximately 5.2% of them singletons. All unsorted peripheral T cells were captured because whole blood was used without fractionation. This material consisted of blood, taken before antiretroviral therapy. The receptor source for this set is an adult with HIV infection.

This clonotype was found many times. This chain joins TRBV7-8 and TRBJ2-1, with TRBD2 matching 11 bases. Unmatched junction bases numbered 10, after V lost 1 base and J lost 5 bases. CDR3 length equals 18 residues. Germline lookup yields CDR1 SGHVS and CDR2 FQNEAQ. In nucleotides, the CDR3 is TGTGCCAGCAGCTTAGATATTAGCGGGAGGGCCCGAAACAATGAGCAGTTCTTC. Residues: CASSLDISGRARNNEQFF.

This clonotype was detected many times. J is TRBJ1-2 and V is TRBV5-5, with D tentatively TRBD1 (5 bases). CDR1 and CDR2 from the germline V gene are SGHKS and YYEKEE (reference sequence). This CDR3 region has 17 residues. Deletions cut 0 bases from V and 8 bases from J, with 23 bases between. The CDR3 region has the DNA TGTGCCAGCAGCTTGGTGGGGACCGCGGATCTGGGGCAGGGCTACACCTTC. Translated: CASSLVGTADLGQGYTF.

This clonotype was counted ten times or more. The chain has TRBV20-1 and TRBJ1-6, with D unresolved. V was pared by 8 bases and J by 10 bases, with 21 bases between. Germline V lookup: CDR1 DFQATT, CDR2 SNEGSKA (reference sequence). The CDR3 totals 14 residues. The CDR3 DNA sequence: TGCAGTACCGGACGCAGCTCCCCGGGATCACCCCTCCACTTT. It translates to CSTGRSSPGSPLHF.

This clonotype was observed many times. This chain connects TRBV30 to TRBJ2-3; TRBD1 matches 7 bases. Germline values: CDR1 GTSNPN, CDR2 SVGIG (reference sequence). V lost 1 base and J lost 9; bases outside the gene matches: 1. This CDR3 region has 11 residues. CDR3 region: CAWSEGGTQYF. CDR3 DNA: TGTGCCTGGAGTGAAGGGGGCACGCAGTATTTT.

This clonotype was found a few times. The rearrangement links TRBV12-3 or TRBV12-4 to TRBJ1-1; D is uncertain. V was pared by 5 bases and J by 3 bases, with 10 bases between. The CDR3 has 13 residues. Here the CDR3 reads CASSPGPYTEAFF. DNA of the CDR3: TGTGCCAGCAGTCCAGGACCATACACTGAAGCTTTCTTT.

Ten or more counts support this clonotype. The CDR3: CSVDRGYNEQFF. In DNA form, the CDR3 reads TGCAGCGTTGATAGGGGGTACAATGAGCAGTTCTTC. The chain links TRBV29-1 to TRBJ2-1; tentatively, D is TRBD1 (6 bases). Germline V gene lookup returns CDR1 SQVTM and CDR2 ANQGSEA. This CDR3 comprises 12 residues. The ends were cut back, 3 bases at V and 4 bases at J, with 7 bases in the middle.

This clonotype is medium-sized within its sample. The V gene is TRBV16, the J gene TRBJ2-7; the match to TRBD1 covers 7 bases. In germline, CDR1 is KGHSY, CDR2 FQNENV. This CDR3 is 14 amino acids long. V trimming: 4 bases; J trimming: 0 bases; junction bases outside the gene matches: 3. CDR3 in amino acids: CASSPGQYSYEQYF. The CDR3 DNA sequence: TGTGCCAGCAGCCCGGGACAGTACTCCTACGAGCAGTACTTC.

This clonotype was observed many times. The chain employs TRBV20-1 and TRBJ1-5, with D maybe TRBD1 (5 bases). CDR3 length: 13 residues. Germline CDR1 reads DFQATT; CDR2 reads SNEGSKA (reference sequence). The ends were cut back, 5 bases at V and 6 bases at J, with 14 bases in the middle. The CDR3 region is CSARGPPGQPQHF. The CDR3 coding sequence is TGCAGTGCTCGGGGACCTCCGGGTCAGCCCCAGCATTTT.

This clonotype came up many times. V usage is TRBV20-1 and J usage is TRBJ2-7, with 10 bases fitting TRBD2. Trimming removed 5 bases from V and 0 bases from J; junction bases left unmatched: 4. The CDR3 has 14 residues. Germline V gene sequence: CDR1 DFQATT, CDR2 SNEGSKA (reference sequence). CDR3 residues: CSAVTSGASYEQYF. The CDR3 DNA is TGCAGTGCTGTAACTAGCGGGGCCTCCTACGAGCAGTACTTC.

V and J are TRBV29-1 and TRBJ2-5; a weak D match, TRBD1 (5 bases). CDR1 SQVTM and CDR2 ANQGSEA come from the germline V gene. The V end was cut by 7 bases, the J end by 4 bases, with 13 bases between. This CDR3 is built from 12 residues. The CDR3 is CSARSDTETQYF. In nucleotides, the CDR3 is TGCAGCGCCCGATCGGACACAGAGACCCAGTACTTC.

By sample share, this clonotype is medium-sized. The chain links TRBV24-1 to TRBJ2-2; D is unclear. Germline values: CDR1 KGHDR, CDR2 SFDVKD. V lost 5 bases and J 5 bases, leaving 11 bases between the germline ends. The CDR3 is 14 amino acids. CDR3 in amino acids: CATSGARWTGELFF. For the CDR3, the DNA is TGTGCCACCAGTGGGGCCCGTTGGACCGGGGAGCTGTTTTTT.

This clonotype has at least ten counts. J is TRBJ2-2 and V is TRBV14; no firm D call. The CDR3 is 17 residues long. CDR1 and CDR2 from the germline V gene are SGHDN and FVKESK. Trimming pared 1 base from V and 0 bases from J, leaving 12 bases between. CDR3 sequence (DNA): TGTGCCAGCAGCCAAGTCCAGCCTGGGGCGAACACCGGGGAGCTGTTTTTT. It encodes CASSQVQPGANTGELFF.

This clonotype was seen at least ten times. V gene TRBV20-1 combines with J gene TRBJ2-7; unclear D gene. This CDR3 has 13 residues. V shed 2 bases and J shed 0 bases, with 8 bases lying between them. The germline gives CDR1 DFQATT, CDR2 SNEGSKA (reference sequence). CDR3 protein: CSARLPPSYEQYF. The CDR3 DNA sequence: TGCAGTGCTAGACTCCCCCCCTCCTACGAGCAGTACTTC.

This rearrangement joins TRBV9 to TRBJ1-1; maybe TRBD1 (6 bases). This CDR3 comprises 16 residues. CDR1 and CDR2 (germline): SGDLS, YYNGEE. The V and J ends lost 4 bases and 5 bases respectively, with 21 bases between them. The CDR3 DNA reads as TGTGCCAGCAGCCCCCGCTTGGCAGGGGTACCGACTGAAGCTTTCTTT. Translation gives CASSPRLAGVPTEAFF.

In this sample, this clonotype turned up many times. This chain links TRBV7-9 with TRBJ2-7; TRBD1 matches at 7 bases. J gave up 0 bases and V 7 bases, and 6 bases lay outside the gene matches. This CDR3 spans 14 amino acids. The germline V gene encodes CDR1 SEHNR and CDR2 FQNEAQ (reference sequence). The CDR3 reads CASTPRDSSYEQYF. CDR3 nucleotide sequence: TGTGCCAGCACCCCTAGGGACAGCTCCTACGAGCAGTACTTC.

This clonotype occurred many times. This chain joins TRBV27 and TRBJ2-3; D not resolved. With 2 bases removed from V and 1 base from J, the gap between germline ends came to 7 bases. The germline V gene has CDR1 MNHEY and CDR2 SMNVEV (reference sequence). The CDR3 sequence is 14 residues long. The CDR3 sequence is CASSLMYGTDTQYF. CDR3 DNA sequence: TGTGCCAGCAGTTTAATGTACGGCACAGATACGCAGTATTTT.

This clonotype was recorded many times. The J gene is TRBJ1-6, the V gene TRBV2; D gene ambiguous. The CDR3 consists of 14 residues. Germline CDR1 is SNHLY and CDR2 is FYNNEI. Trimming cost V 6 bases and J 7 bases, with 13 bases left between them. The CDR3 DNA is TGTGCCAGCAGCAGATCCCCGGCCAATTCACCCCTCCACTTT. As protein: CASSRSPANSPLHF.

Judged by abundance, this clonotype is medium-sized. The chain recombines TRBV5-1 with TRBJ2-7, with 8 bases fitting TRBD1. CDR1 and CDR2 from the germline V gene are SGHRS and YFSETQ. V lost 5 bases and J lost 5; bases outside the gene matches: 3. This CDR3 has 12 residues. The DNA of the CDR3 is TGCGCCAGCAGGAAGACAGGGGACGAGCAGTACTTC. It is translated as CASRKTGDEQYF.

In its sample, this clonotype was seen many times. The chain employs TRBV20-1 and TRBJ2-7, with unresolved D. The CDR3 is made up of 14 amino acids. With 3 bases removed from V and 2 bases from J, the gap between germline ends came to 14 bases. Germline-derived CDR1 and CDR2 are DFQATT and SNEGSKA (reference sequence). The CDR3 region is CSARGPLQTYEQYF. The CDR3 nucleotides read TGCAGTGCTAGGGGCCCTTTACAGACCTACGAGCAGTACTTC.

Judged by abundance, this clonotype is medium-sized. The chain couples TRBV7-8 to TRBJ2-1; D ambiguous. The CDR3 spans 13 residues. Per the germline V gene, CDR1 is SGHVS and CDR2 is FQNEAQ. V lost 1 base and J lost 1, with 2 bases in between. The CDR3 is CASSLVSYNEQFF. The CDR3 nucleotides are TGTGCCAGCAGCTTAGTGTCCTACAATGAGCAGTTCTTC.

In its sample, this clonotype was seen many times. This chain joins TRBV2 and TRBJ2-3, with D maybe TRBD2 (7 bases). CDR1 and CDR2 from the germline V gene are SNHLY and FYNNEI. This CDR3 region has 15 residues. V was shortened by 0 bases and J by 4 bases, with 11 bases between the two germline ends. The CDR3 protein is CASSEAGGPPDTQYF. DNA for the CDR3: TGTGCCAGCAGTGAAGCGGGGGGGCCGCCAGATACGCAGTATTTT.

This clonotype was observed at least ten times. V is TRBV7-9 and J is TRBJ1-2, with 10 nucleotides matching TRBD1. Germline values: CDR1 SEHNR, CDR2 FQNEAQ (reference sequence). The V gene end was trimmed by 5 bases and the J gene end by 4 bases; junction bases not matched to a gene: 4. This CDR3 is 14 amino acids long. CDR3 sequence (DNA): TGTGCCAGCAGCCCCCGGGACAGGGGCTATGGCTACACCTTC. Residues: CASSPRDRGYGYTF.

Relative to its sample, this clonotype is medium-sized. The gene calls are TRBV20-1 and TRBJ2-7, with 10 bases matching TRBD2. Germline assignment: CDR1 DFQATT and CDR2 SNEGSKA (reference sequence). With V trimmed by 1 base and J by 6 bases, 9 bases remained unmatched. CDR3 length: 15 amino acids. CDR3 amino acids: CSARGKAGGGFEQYF. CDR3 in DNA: TGCAGTGCTAGAGGAAAAGCGGGAGGGGGTTTCGAGCAGTACTTC.

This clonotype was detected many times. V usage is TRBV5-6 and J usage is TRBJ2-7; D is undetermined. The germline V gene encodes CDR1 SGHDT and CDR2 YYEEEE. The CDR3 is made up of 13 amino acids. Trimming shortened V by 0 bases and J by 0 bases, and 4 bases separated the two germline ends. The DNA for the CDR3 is TGTGCCAGCAGCTTGGCGAGCTCCTACGAGCAGTACTTC. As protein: CASSLASSYEQYF. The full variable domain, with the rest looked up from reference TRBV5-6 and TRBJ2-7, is DAGVTQSPTHLIKTRGQQVTLRCSPKSGHDTVSWYQQALGQGPQFIFQYYEEEERQRGNFPDRFSGHQFPNYSSELNVNALLLGDSALYLCASSLASSYEQYFGPGTRLTVT.

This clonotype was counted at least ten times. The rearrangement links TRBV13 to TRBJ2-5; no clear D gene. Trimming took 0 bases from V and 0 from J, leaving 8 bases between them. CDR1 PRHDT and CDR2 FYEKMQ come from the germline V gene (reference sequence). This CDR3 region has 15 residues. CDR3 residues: CASSLGMADQETQYF. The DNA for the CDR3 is TGTGCCAGCAGCTTAGGGATGGCGGACCAAGAGACCCAGTACTTC. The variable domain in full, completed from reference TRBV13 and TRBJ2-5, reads AAGVIQSPRHLIKEKRETATLKCYPIPRHDTVYWYQQGPGQDPQFLISFYEKMQSDKGSIPDRFSAQQFSDYHSELNMSSLELGDSALYFCASSLGMADQETQYFGPGTRLLVL.

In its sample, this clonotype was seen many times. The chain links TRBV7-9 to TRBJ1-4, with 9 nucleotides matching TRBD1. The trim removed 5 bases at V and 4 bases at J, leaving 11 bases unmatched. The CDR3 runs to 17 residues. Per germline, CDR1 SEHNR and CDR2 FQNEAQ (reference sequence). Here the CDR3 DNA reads TGTGCCAGCAGCCCACCGGGACAGGGCCCACATAATGAAAAACTGTTTTTT. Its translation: CASSPPGQGPHNEKLFF.

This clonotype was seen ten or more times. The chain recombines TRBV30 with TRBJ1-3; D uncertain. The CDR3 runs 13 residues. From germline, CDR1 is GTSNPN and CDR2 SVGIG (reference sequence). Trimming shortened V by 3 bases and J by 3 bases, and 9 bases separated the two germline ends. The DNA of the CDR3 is TGTGCCTGGAGAGGGAGGGTTGGAAACACCATATATTTT. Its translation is CAWRGRVGNTIYF.

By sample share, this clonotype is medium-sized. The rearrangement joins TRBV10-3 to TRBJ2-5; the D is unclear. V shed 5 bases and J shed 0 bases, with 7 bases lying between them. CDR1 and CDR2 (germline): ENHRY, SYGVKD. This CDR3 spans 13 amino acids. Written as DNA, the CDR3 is TGTGCCATCAGTCCTTCCGACCAAGAGACCCAGTACTTC. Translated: CAISPSDQETQYF.

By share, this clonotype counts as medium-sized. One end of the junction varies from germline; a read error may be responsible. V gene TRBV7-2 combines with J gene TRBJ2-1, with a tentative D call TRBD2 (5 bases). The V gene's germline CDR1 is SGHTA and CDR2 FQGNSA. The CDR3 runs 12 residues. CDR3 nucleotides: TGTGCCAGCAGCCCCAGGACTCCTACTACGATCTTC. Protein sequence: CASSPRTPTTIF.

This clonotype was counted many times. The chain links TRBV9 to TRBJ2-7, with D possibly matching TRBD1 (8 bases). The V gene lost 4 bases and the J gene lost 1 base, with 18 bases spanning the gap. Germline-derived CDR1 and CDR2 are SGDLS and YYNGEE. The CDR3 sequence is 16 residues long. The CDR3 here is CASSHETGGGSYEQYF. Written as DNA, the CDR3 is TGTGCCAGCAGCCATGAAACAGGGGGGGGATCCTACGAGCAGTACTTC.

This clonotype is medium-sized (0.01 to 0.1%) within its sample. The DNA of the CDR3 is TGTGCCAGCAGAACCGGGACAGGGGGCTACGAGCAGTACTTC. This translates into CASRTGTGGYEQYF. The chain uses TRBV27 and TRBJ2-7; TRBD1 aligns across 11 bases. CDR3 length equals 14 residues. CDR1 and CDR2 (germline): MNHEY, SMNVEV (reference sequence). Trimming removed 6 bases from V and 3 bases from J; junction bases left unmatched: 4.